This T cell receptor (beta chain) was found in a study of STAT5B mutations in CD4+ large granular lymphocyte leukemia. Points on this clone: Its antigen is not identified.

TCRdb's copy holds only in-frame clones and misses some; the assay was immunoSEQ multiplex PCR. The data show fewer than 35,000 clones, 78% seen once. Study results and caveats: TRBV06-family usage was enriched in top patient clones (8/27) versus controls (2/35). Over 20% of private leukemic clonotypes occurred rarely in other patients' non-leukemic repertoires.

CDR3 length equals 15 residues. Trimming cost V 4 bases and J 0 bases; bases outside gene matches: 4. Germline CDR1 is LNHDA and CDR2 is SQIVND (reference sequence). The receptor was derived from a human donor in good health. This rearrangement joins TRBV19 to TRBJ2-7; 9 positions agree with TRBD2. Sample: CD4+ T cells from blood buffy coats. CDR3 in amino acids: CASSTSSGNSYEQYF. The CDR3 DNA follows: TGTGCCAGTAGTACGTCTAGCGGGAACTCCTACGAGCAGTACTTC.